This TCR beta chain was observed in a study of T cell responses to AZD1222 COVID-19 vaccine. Notes on the study in general: The study found vaccine-associated CD4 TCRs spanning spike, dominant at 160-218 and 743-854. Within unmutated variant regions lay the reported targets of nearly half of spike-specific TCRs. Repertoire samples came only from after the peak T cell response. Increases in Spike-specific TCR breadth and depth were seen after two AZD1222 doses.

A word on this clone: The antigen is not known.

Only in-frame clones appear in the TCRdb table, and some are missing; sequencing was by immunoSEQ multiplex PCR. The table records tens of thousands of clones, about 86% of them present only once. The TCR comes from an adult in good health. Specimen: peripheral blood, collected on day 0 of MenACWY control vaccination.

The CDR3 protein is CASSRLSGGGYGYTF. The CDR3 DNA reads as TGTGCCAGCAGCCGACTCTCAGGGGGTGGCTATGGCTACACCTTC. J is TRBJ1-2 and V is TRBV14, with TRBD1 identical over 7 bases. V lost 4 bases, J lost 4 bases, and 9 bases stayed unmatched. Germline lookup yields CDR1 SGHDN and CDR2 FVKESK. This CDR3 spans 15 amino acids. The full variable domain, completed using reference TRBV14 and TRBJ1-2, is EAGVTQFPSHSVIEKGQTVTLRCDPISGHDNLYWYRRVMGKEIKFLLHFVKESKQDESGMPNNRFLAERTGGTYSTLKVQPAELEDSGVYFCASSRLSGGGYGYTFGSGTRLTVV.